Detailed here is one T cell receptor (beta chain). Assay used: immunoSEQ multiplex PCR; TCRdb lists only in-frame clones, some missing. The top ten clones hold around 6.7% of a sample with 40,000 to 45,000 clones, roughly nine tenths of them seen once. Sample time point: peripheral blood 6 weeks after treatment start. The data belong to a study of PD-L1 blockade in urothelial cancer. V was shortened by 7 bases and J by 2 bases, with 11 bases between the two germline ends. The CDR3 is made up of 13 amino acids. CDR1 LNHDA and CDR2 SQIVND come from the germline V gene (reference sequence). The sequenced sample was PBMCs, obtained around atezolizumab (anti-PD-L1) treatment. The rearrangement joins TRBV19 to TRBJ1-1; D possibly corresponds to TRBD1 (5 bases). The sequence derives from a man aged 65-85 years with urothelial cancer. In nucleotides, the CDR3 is TGTGCCAGTACCCTGACAGTTAACACTGAAGCTTTCTTT. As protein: CASTLTVNTEAFF.